The rows below give T cell receptor beta chains drawn from one sample of a study of blood T cell repertoires in COVID-19. Here immunoSEQ multiplex PCR was the method, and the copy in TCRdb shows in-frame clones only, minus some. The table has 270,000 or so clones, just over 90% seen once. Sequenced input: PBMCs or T cells enriched from blood (not recorded which). The receptors shown here come from a woman aged 35 to 49 with acute COVID-19. The CDR3 runs from the conserved cysteine through the conserved F or W. The D gene is left open where the match is weak. The size entry is marked missing in some rows and otherwise reads once, few, many or a size class.

v_call: TRBV18
clone_size: -
d_call: -
j_call: TRBJ1-3
cdr3_nt: TGTGCCAGCTCACCCCTTGGGTCGGGAGAGGCTGGAAACACCATATATTTT
cdr3_aa: CASSPLGSGEAGNTIYF

v_call: TRBV5-6
clone_size: -
d_call: TRBD1
j_call: TRBJ1-3
cdr3_nt: TGTGCCAGCAGCGCCCGGACAGGGTATGGAAACACCATATATTTT
cdr3_aa: CASSARTGYGNTIYF

v_call: TRBV18
clone_size: -
d_call: TRBD1
j_call: TRBJ1-2
cdr3_nt: TGTGCCAGCTCACCACCGTCTGGACAGGACTCTAACTATGGCTACACCTTC
cdr3_aa: CASSPPSGQDSNYGYTF

v_call: TRBV2
clone_size: -
d_call: TRBD1
j_call: TRBJ1-6
cdr3_nt: TGTGCCAGAGGACAGGGGCCTTCTTCACCCCTCCACTTT
cdr3_aa: CARGQGPSSPLHF

v_call: TRBV7-2
clone_size: -
d_call: -
j_call: TRBJ1-1
cdr3_nt: TGTGCCAGCAGCTCCATTTTGAACACTGAAGCTTTCTTT
cdr3_aa: CASSSILNTEAFF

v_call: TRBV4-3
clone_size: -
d_call: -
j_call: TRBJ2-7
cdr3_nt: TGCGCCAGCAGCCAAGCGTCCAGGGGAACCTACGAGCAGTACTTC
cdr3_aa: CASSQASRGTYEQYF

v_call: TRBV16
clone_size: -
d_call: TRBD2
j_call: TRBJ2-1
cdr3_nt: TGTGCCAGCAGTCAAGCTAAGCGGGGGCCTTACAATGAGCAGTTCTTC
cdr3_aa: CASSQAKRGPYNEQFF

v_call: TRBV5-1
clone_size: -
d_call: -
j_call: TRBJ2-1
cdr3_nt: TGCGCCAGCAGTGAGGAGGGATGGACCTACAATGAGCAGTTCTTC
cdr3_aa: CASSEEGWTYNEQFF

v_call: TRBV6-1
clone_size: -
d_call: -
j_call: TRBJ1-5
cdr3_nt: TGTGCCAGCGGACTACCTTCGGGCGGCAATCAGCCCCAGCATTTT
cdr3_aa: CASGLPSGGNQPQHF

v_call: TRBV18
clone_size: -
d_call: TRBD2
j_call: TRBJ2-3
cdr3_nt: TGTGCCAGCTCACCATTAAGCGGGGGAAGCACAGATACGCAGTATTTT
cdr3_aa: CASSPLSGGSTDTQYF

v_call: TRBV18
clone_size: -
d_call: TRBD1
j_call: TRBJ2-1
cdr3_nt: TGTGCCAGCTCAATATTACAGGGGGCTAAATCCTACAATGAGCAGTTCTTC
cdr3_aa: CASSILQGAKSYNEQFF

v_call: TRBV15
clone_size: -
d_call: -
j_call: TRBJ1-1
cdr3_nt: TGTGCCACCAGCACCAGGGGAGGGCGGAACACTGAAGCTTTCTTT
cdr3_aa: CATSTRGGRNTEAFF

v_call: TRBV5-4
clone_size: -
d_call: -
j_call: TRBJ2-5
cdr3_nt: TGTGCCAGCAGCCCTACCCAGGGTTTGAGTCCTTTTGCCCAGTACTTC
cdr3_aa: CASSPTQGLSPFAQYF

v_call: TRBV11-2
clone_size: -
d_call: -
j_call: TRBJ2-2
cdr3_nt: TGTGCCAGCAGCTTGGGGCAGAACACCGGGGAGCTGTTTTTT
cdr3_aa: CASSLGQNTGELFF

v_call: TRBV7-2
clone_size: -
d_call: TRBD2
j_call: TRBJ2-1
cdr3_nt: TGTGCCAGCAGCCCGACTAGCGGGGGGACGCACTACAATGAGCAGTTCTTC
cdr3_aa: CASSPTSGGTHYNEQFF

v_call: TRBV28
clone_size: once
d_call: TRBD1
j_call: TRBJ1-2
cdr3_nt: TGTGCCAGCAGTTCCCCCGGGACAGGGGGACAGAGGGGTTTC
cdr3_aa: CASSSPGTGGQRGF

v_call: TRBV12-3/TRBV12-4
clone_size: -
d_call: -
j_call: TRBJ2-2
cdr3_nt: TGTGCCAGCAGTAGCGGCTACACCGGGGAGCTGTTTTTT
cdr3_aa: CASSSGYTGELFF

v_call: TRBV5-1
clone_size: -
d_call: TRBD2
j_call: TRBJ2-5
cdr3_nt: TGCGCCAGCAGATTAGGACTAGCGGGGGGCCTACAAGAGACCCAGTACTTC
cdr3_aa: CASRLGLAGGLQETQYF

v_call: TRBV19
clone_size: -
d_call: -
j_call: TRBJ2-5
cdr3_nt: TGTGCCAGTAGTATCCCAGGGGTTGAGACCCAGTACTTC
cdr3_aa: CASSIPGVETQYF

v_call: TRBV24-1
clone_size: -
d_call: -
j_call: TRBJ1-1
cdr3_nt: TGTGCCACCAGTGATGGGACTAGGGGGTTGAACACTGAAGCTTTCTTT
cdr3_aa: CATSDGTRGLNTEAFF

v_call: TRBV6-6
clone_size: -
d_call: TRBD1
j_call: TRBJ2-7
cdr3_nt: TGTGCCATCAACAGGGGTTTTGTCAGCTACGAGCAGTACTTC
cdr3_aa: CAINRGFVSYEQYF

v_call: TRBV9
clone_size: few
d_call: -
j_call: TRBJ2-1
cdr3_nt: TGTGCCAGCAGCCCCAGTAACAATGAGCAGTTCTTC
cdr3_aa: CASSPSNNEQFF

v_call: TRBV19
clone_size: -
d_call: TRBD2
j_call: TRBJ2-1
cdr3_nt: TGTGCCAGTAGGCCCCTAGCGGGGGTCGGAAATGAGCAGTTCTTC
cdr3_aa: CASRPLAGVGNEQFF

v_call: TRBV7-6
clone_size: -
d_call: -
j_call: TRBJ2-7
cdr3_nt: TGTGCCGTACGGAGGGGGGGGTCCGAGCAGTACTTC
cdr3_aa: CAVRRGGSEQYF

v_call: TRBV11-2
clone_size: -
d_call: TRBD1
j_call: TRBJ1-6
cdr3_nt: TGTGCCAGCAGCGGGACAGGGTGGGTGAATTCACCCCTCCACTTT
cdr3_aa: CASSGTGWVNSPLHF

v_call: TRBV24-1
clone_size: -
d_call: -
j_call: TRBJ2-5
cdr3_nt: TGTGCCACCAGTGACCCCTTCAGGGAGACCCAGTACTTC
cdr3_aa: CATSDPFRETQYF

v_call: TRBV18
clone_size: -
d_call: -
j_call: TRBJ1-5
cdr3_nt: TGTGCCAGCTCTCCGGGGGGTAGCAATCAGCCCCAGCATTTT
cdr3_aa: CASSPGGSNQPQHF

v_call: TRBV30
clone_size: -
d_call: -
j_call: TRBJ1-6
cdr3_nt: TGTGCCTGGAGGGAACCGGGACACCGAAAAGATAATTCACCCCTCCACTTT
cdr3_aa: CAWREPGHRKDNSPLHF

v_call: TRBV11-2
clone_size: -
d_call: -
j_call: TRBJ2-2
cdr3_nt: TGTGCCAGCAGCTTAGATTACGGGGAAATCCACTTCAATAACACCGGGGAGCTGTTTTTT
cdr3_aa: CASSLDYGEIHFNNTGELFF

v_call: TRBV6-5
clone_size: -
d_call: TRBD2
j_call: TRBJ2-1
cdr3_nt: TGTGCCAGCAGGGGCCCGGGACTAGCGTCAAGTGAGCAGTTCTTC
cdr3_aa: CASRGPGLASSEQFF

v_call: TRBV19
clone_size: -
d_call: -
j_call: TRBJ1-2
cdr3_nt: TGTGCCAGTAGTATCAAGGGGCACGGCTACACCTTC
cdr3_aa: CASSIKGHGYTF

v_call: TRBV4-1
clone_size: -
d_call: -
j_call: TRBJ2-1
cdr3_nt: TGCGCCAGCAGCCAACCTACTCGGGGCTCCTACAATGAGCAGTTCTTC
cdr3_aa: CASSQPTRGSYNEQFF

v_call: TRBV19
clone_size: -
d_call: -
j_call: TRBJ1-5
cdr3_nt: TGTGCCAGTAGTTACCCTGGGGCTAATCAGCCCCAGCATTTT
cdr3_aa: CASSYPGANQPQHF

v_call: TRBV11-3
clone_size: -
d_call: TRBD1
j_call: TRBJ1-2
cdr3_nt: TGTGCCAGCAGTATCGACAGGGCCTATGGCTACACCTTC
cdr3_aa: CASSIDRAYGYTF

v_call: TRBV9
clone_size: -
d_call: -
j_call: TRBJ2-1
cdr3_nt: TGTGCCAGCAGTTCCCGACTAGAAGTCAATGAGCAGTTCTTC
cdr3_aa: CASSSRLEVNEQFF

v_call: TRBV5-6
clone_size: -
d_call: -
j_call: TRBJ2-5
cdr3_nt: TGTGCCAGCAGCCCCGGGTCGATTAAAGAGACCCAGTACTTC
cdr3_aa: CASSPGSIKETQYF

v_call: TRBV19
clone_size: -
d_call: -
j_call: TRBJ2-7
cdr3_nt: TGTGCCAGTAGTAGGCAGGGGGCCCTGCGGGAGGAGCAGTACTTC
cdr3_aa: CASSRQGALREEQYF

v_call: TRBV9
clone_size: few
d_call: TRBD1
j_call: TRBJ2-2
cdr3_nt: TGTGCCAGCAGCCCCAGGGACAGGGCGGCCGGGGAGCTGTTTTTT
cdr3_aa: CASSPRDRAAGELFF

v_call: TRBV6-2/TRBV6-3
clone_size: once
d_call: TRBD2
j_call: TRBJ2-7
cdr3_nt: TGTGCCAGCAGTGATCGACTAGCGGGAGCTTACGAGCAGTACTTC
cdr3_aa: CASSDRLAGAYEQYF

v_call: TRBV2
clone_size: -
d_call: -
j_call: TRBJ2-1
cdr3_nt: TGTGCCAGCAGTGACCCCGGGGAGCAGTTCTTC
cdr3_aa: CASSDPGEQFF

v_call: TRBV20-1
clone_size: -
d_call: -
j_call: TRBJ2-1
cdr3_nt: TGCAGTGCTAGTTCCAGCCGGGGTGGGAATGAGCAGTTCTTC
cdr3_aa: CSASSSRGGNEQFF

v_call: TRBV19
clone_size: -
d_call: -
j_call: TRBJ1-2
cdr3_nt: TGTGCCAGTACCCCCCCCTGGGCAGTAGACGGCTACACCTTC
cdr3_aa: CASTPPWAVDGYTF

v_call: TRBV7-2
clone_size: -
d_call: -
j_call: TRBJ1-2
cdr3_nt: TGTGCCAGCAGCTTAGGGCAGGGAAACTATGGCTACACCTTC
cdr3_aa: CASSLGQGNYGYTF

v_call: TRBV28
clone_size: -
d_call: TRBD1
j_call: TRBJ1-1
cdr3_nt: TGTGCCAGCACCGACGGACAGGGCAGTTTCTACACTGAAGCTTTCTTT
cdr3_aa: CASTDGQGSFYTEAFF

v_call: TRBV11-3
clone_size: -
d_call: TRBD1
j_call: TRBJ2-2
cdr3_nt: TGTGCCAGCAGCTTCGGGACAGGGGGCAGCGGGGAGCTGTTTTTT
cdr3_aa: CASSFGTGGSGELFF

v_call: TRBV2
clone_size: -
d_call: -
j_call: TRBJ1-4
cdr3_nt: TGTGCCAGCTCCCAGGAAGGAGGGGAAAAACTGTTTTTT
cdr3_aa: CASSQEGGEKLFF

v_call: TRBV5-5
clone_size: -
d_call: -
j_call: TRBJ1-2
cdr3_nt: TGTGCCAGCAGCACCTCAACCGGGACTCCGCCTGGGTATGGCTACACCTTC
cdr3_aa: CASSTSTGTPPGYGYTF

v_call: TRBV11-2
clone_size: -
d_call: -
j_call: TRBJ1-1
cdr3_nt: TGTGCCAGCAGCTTAGATACAGGGCTGAACACTGAAGCTTTCTTT
cdr3_aa: CASSLDTGLNTEAFF

v_call: TRBV28
clone_size: -
d_call: -
j_call: TRBJ2-1
cdr3_nt: TGTGCCAGCAGTTTATCCCTCAATGAGCAGTTCTTC
cdr3_aa: CASSLSLNEQFF

v_call: TRBV5-4
clone_size: -
d_call: TRBD1
j_call: TRBJ1-2
cdr3_nt: TGTGCCAGCAGCTCGATGGACAGGAACTATGGCTACACCTTC
cdr3_aa: CASSSMDRNYGYTF

v_call: TRBV19
clone_size: -
d_call: -
j_call: TRBJ1-2
cdr3_nt: TGTGCCAGTAGTATAGAGGACAATAACTATGGCTACACCTTC
cdr3_aa: CASSIEDNNYGYTF

v_call: TRBV19
clone_size: -
d_call: TRBD1
j_call: TRBJ1-2
cdr3_nt: TGTGCCGCCTCGGGACAGGCGGACTATGGCTACACCTTC
cdr3_aa: CAASGQADYGYTF

v_call: TRBV24-1
clone_size: -
d_call: TRBD2
j_call: TRBJ2-5
cdr3_nt: TGTGCCACCAGTGACTCCGGACTAGCGGGAGCGGAGACCCAGTACTTC
cdr3_aa: CATSDSGLAGAETQYF

v_call: TRBV5-1
clone_size: once
d_call: -
j_call: TRBJ2-5
cdr3_nt: TGCGCCAGCAGCTTCCCCAACTTAGGCGGGCAAAAAGAGACCCAGTACTTC
cdr3_aa: CASSFPNLGGQKETQYF

v_call: TRBV5-8
clone_size: -
d_call: -
j_call: TRBJ2-2
cdr3_nt: TGTGCCAGCAGCCGTATCGGGCGGCCGGGAACCGGGGAGCTGTTTTTT
cdr3_aa: CASSRIGRPGTGELFF

v_call: TRBV15
clone_size: -
d_call: TRBD2
j_call: TRBJ2-1
cdr3_nt: TGTGCCACCACCCGGACTAGCGGGGGGGCCTTAGTTGAGCAGTTCTTC
cdr3_aa: CATTRTSGGALVEQFF

v_call: TRBV7-8
clone_size: few
d_call: -
j_call: TRBJ2-7
cdr3_nt: TGTGCCAGCAGCTTAGCGCGGCAGGGGCGCGAGCAGTACTTC
cdr3_aa: CASSLARQGREQYF

v_call: TRBV19
clone_size: -
d_call: -
j_call: TRBJ1-1
cdr3_nt: TGTGCCAGTAGTATAGTCCTGCGGAACACTGAAGCTTTCTTT
cdr3_aa: CASSIVLRNTEAFF

v_call: TRBV2
clone_size: -
d_call: TRBD2
j_call: TRBJ2-7
cdr3_nt: TGTGCCAGCACAGCGGGGTCCTACGAGCAGTACTTC
cdr3_aa: CASTAGSYEQYF